Following are 15 T cell receptor beta chains from one sample sequenced in a study of blood T cell repertoires in COVID-19. Profiled with immunoSEQ multiplex PCR; TCRdb holds only in-frame clones, not every one. The sample records 95,000 to 150,000 clones, about nine tenths being singletons. Sequencing was carried out using peripheral blood. These receptors came from a man aged 40-50 years with acute or convalescent COVID-19.

The chain is built from TRBV3-1 (or the pseudogene TRBV3-2) and TRBJ1-2; D unresolved. CDR3 size: 12 residues. Looked up from germline, CDR1 is LGHDT and CDR2 is YNNKEL (reference sequence). Trimming shortened V by 4 bases and J by 7 bases, and 10 bases separated the two germline ends. The CDR3 nucleotides are TGTGCCAGCAGCCCTCAGGTGGGTGGCTACACCTTC. Protein sequence: CASSPQVGGYTF.

The chain carries TRBV5-1 and TRBJ2-5; TRBD1 aligns across 7 bases. Per germline, CDR1 SGHRS and CDR2 YFSETQ. The CDR3 consists of 13 residues. The V and J ends lost 5 bases and 2 bases, in that order; junction bases with no gene match: 3. For the CDR3, the DNA is TGCGCCAGCAGACCGACAGGGCAAGAGACCCAGTACTTC. It is translated as CASRPTGQETQYF.

CDR3 DNA sequence: TGTGCCAGCAGCCCAATACAGGGTTCTAACTATGGCTACACCTTC. As protein: CASSPIQGSNYGYTF. The J gene is TRBJ1-2, the V gene TRBV6-2 or TRBV6-3; a possible D gene is TRBD1 (6 bases). Germline-derived CDR1 and CDR2 are MNHEY and SVGEGT. CDR3 length equals 15 residues. Trimming left V 6 bases short and J 0 bases short, with 14 bases between.

This chain joins TRBV5-4 and TRBJ1-6, with D unclear. The length of the CDR3 is 16 residues. The germline gives CDR1 SGHNT, CDR2 YYREEE (reference sequence). The V end lost 4 bases, the J end lost 0 bases, and 11 bases lay between the germline ends. The CDR3 spells CASSALRSSYNSPLHF. The CDR3 DNA is TGTGCCAGCAGCGCTTTGAGGAGCTCCTATAATTCACCCCTCCACTTT.

The chain joins TRBV19 to TRBJ2-1, with 11 bases lining up with TRBD2. Germline V gene lookup returns CDR1 LNHDA and CDR2 SQIVND (reference sequence). The CDR3 length is 15 residues. V dropped 1 base and J dropped 6; count of bases not matched to a gene: 2. CDR3 nucleotides: TGTGCCAGTAGTATAGGACTAGCGGGGAGCAATGAGCAGTTCTTC. Translation: CASSIGLAGSNEQFF.

This rearrangement joins TRBV9 to TRBJ1-4, with D perhaps TRBD1 (6 bases). Germline V CDR1 and CDR2: SGDLS, YYNGEE. The CDR3 runs to 15 residues. V shed 3 bases and J shed 4 bases, with 13 bases lying between them. The CDR3 coding sequence is TGTGCCAGCAGCGGAACAGGGTTGGGTAATGAAAAACTGTTTTTT. Protein product: CASSGTGLGNEKLFF.

The rearrangement links TRBV3-1 (or the pseudogene TRBV3-2) to TRBJ2-1; 8 bases align to TRBD1. The germline V gene encodes CDR1 LGHDT and CDR2 YNNKEL (reference sequence). There are 13 residues in the CDR3. Trimming removed 0 bases from V and 8 bases from J; junction bases left unmatched: 0. The CDR3 protein is CASSQDRGHEQFF. The CDR3 DNA follows: TGTGCCAGCAGCCAAGACAGGGGGCATGAGCAGTTCTTC.

CDR3 protein: CASSPAQGRNEQFF. CDR3 bases: TGTGCCAGCAGCCCTGCACAGGGTCGGAATGAGCAGTTCTTC. The rearrangement joins TRBV3-1 (or the pseudogene TRBV3-2) to TRBJ2-1, with a possible D match to TRBD1 (6 bases). The CDR3 runs to 14 residues. Germline V gene sequence: CDR1 LGHDT, CDR2 YNNKEL (reference sequence). Trimming pared 4 bases from V and 7 bases from J, leaving 14 bases between.

The chain recombines TRBV6-6 with TRBJ1-4; 9 bases line up with TRBD1. J gave up 2 bases and V 4 bases, and 2 bases lay outside the gene matches. Germline lookup yields CDR1 MNHNY and CDR2 SVGAGI (reference sequence). The CDR3 consists of 15 residues. CDR3 coding DNA: TGTGCCAGCAGTTTGACAGGGGGGACTAATGAAAAACTGTTTTTT. This translates into CASSLTGGTNEKLFF.

CDR3 bases: TGTGCCAGCGGAGAGGGAAATAATTCACCCCTCCACTTT. Amino acids: CASGEGNNSPLHF. The V call is TRBV5-8, the J call TRBJ1-6; D is undetermined. V shed 7 bases and J shed 5 bases, with 10 bases lying between them. The germline gives CDR1 SGHTS, CDR2 YDEGEE. The CDR3 has 13 amino acids.

The CDR3 DNA reads TGTGCCAGTAGTATAGTCCAAGCGGGGAATACCGGGGAGCTGTTTTTT. Translating it yields CASSIVQAGNTGELFF. The chain joins TRBV19 to TRBJ2-2; 7 bases are a match to TRBD2. V shed 1 base and J 5 bases; nucleotides not matched to a gene: 7. Germline V gene sequence: CDR1 LNHDA, CDR2 SQIVND (reference sequence). CDR3 length: 16 amino acids.

The chain employs TRBV5-1 and TRBJ2-5, with 8 bases identical to TRBD2. The V and J ends lost 4 bases and 1 base, in that order; junction bases with no gene match: 6. This CDR3 is 15 amino acids long. Germline-derived CDR1 and CDR2 are SGHRS and YFSETQ. CDR3 sequence reads: CASSGTLAGQETQYF. The CDR3 DNA is TGCGCCAGCAGCGGAACCCTAGCGGGCCAAGAGACCCAGTACTTC.

V and J are TRBV19 and TRBJ2-2; D unresolved. From germline, CDR1 is LNHDA and CDR2 SQIVND (reference sequence). V gave up 3 bases and J gave up 1 base, with 6 bases separating them. This CDR3 is built from 14 residues. The DNA for the CDR3 is TGTGCCAGTAGTATTCAGGAGAACACCGGGGAGCTGTTTTTT. Amino acid sequence: CASSIQENTGELFF.

The CDR3 here is CASSFGMHSGNTIYF. CDR3 nucleotide sequence: TGTGCCAGCAGCTTTGGCATGCACTCTGGAAACACCATATATTTT. The genes are TRBV7-2 and TRBJ1-3; D is undetermined. This CDR3 contains 15 residues. The V end lost 3 bases, the J end lost 0 bases, and 9 bases lay between the germline ends. Per the germline V gene, CDR1 is SGHTA and CDR2 is FQGNSA.

This clone has only one observation. The V and J genes are TRBV4-3 and TRBJ1-4, with 8 bases lining up with TRBD1. V lost 5 bases, J lost 7 bases, and 9 bases stayed unmatched. The CDR3 contains 15 residues. Per germline, CDR1 LGHNA and CDR2 YSLEER. CDR3 sequence reads: CASSDLGQGREKLFF. The CDR3 bases are TGCGCCAGCAGCGACCTCGGACAGGGCCGTGAAAAACTGTTTTTT.